The sequence of this TCR beta chain was determined in a study of cytomegalovirus exposure and HLA in healthy donors. The study's findings and limits: CMV serostatus stood as the only immune exposure information on hand.

Researchers ran the PCR with 60 Vbeta and 13 Jbeta primers. Repertoires were generated with immunoSEQ multiplex PCR, while TCRdb's copy carries only in-frame clones and drops some. Of roughly 100,000 clones listed, 76% were seen once; the top ten hold less than 6%. Points on this clone: Its antigen is currently unknown. This CDR3 is also generated by other DNA sequences in the sample.

The receptor's source is a man younger than 40 in good health and CMV-seropositive. The sample was PBMCs.

Here the CDR3 reads CATSGTGGRTEAFF. The CDR3 coding sequence is TGTGCCACCTCTGGGACGGGGGGACGGACTGAAGCTTTCTTT. The chain has TRBV15 and TRBJ1-1; maybe TRBD1 (5 bases). V gave up 8 bases and J gave up 5 bases, with 18 bases separating them. In germline, CDR1 is LNHNV, CDR2 YYDKDF (reference sequence). The CDR3 runs 14 residues.